Listed here are 31 T cell receptor beta chains from one sample, sequenced in a study of blood T cell repertoires in COVID-19. TCRdb's table, derived via immunoSEQ multiplex PCR, lists solely in-frame clones and lacks some. The repertoire consists of some 140,000 clones, with approximately 85% occurring once and the leading ten covering 0.63%. The sequencing input was peripheral blood. The receptors were gathered from a man in his sixties with COVID-19, enrolled during active disease.

The rearrangement joins TRBV6-4 to TRBJ2-1; TRBD2 matches 9 bases. The CDR3 length is 14 residues. CDR1 is MRHNA, CDR2 SNTAGT, per germline. Trimming took 8 bases from V and 3 from J; bases not matched to a gene: 5. CDR3 in DNA: TGTGCCAGCTCACCGCGGGAGGGCTACAATGAGCAGTTCTTC. This encodes CASSPREGYNEQFF.

Written as DNA, the CDR3 is TGCGCCAGCAGCTTCGGGGAGACCTACAATGAGCAGTTCTTC. Its protein is CASSFGETYNEQFF. J is TRBJ2-1 and V is TRBV5-1; D might be TRBD2 (5 bases). Looked up from germline, CDR1 is SGHRS and CDR2 is YFSETQ. Between the trimmed V and J ends, which lost 2 bases and 2 bases, there was a span of 8 bases. CDR3 length: 14 residues.

This chain connects TRBV7-2 to TRBJ2-5; D is undetermined. CDR3 length equals 15 residues. Germline V lookup: CDR1 SGHTA, CDR2 FQGNSA. V was clipped by 2 bases and J by 4 bases, with 14 bases between them. The CDR3 DNA reads TGTGCCAGCAGCTTACGTCTGACTTCTGTAGAGACCCAGTACTTC. Amino acids: CASSLRLTSVETQYF.

The chain links TRBV9 to TRBJ1-3; no firm D call. From germline, CDR1 is SGDLS and CDR2 YYNGEE. The V end was cut by 0 bases, the J end by 8 bases, with 12 bases between. This CDR3 is 14 amino acids long. CDR3 DNA: TGTGCCAGCAGCGTAGGCCCCTTCGGGGACACCATATATTTT. Residues: CASSVGPFGDTIYF.

The rearrangement uses TRBV6-2 or TRBV6-3 and TRBJ1-5; TRBD1 agrees at 7 bases. There are 17 residues in the CDR3. The germline CDR1 and CDR2 sequences are MNHEY and SVGEGT. J gave up 0 bases and V 6 bases, and 11 bases lay outside the gene matches. The CDR3, as DNA: TGTGCCAGCAGCCGAACTGGACAGGTTGGTAGCAATCAGCCCCAGCATTTT. It codes for CASSRTGQVGSNQPQHF.

V usage is TRBV4-1 and J usage is TRBJ2-7, with D possibly TRBD1 on 6 matching bases. There are 14 residues in the CDR3. Germline loops: CDR1 MGHRA, CDR2 YSYEKL. V lost 7 bases, J lost 4 bases, and 17 bases lay in between. DNA for the CDR3: TGCGCCAGCACAACCGGGACAACCCCTTACGAGCAGTACTTC. Residues: CASTTGTTPYEQYF.

The chain uses TRBV5-6 and TRBJ2-3, with a tentative D call TRBD1 (6 bases). The CDR3 loop spans 15 amino acids. Germline CDR1 SGHDT, CDR2 YYEEEE. The V end was cut by 5 bases, the J end by 2 bases, with 15 bases between. DNA of the CDR3: TGTGCCAGCAGACCCGGACAGACCCACACAGATACGCAGTATTTT. Translated, it gives CASRPGQTHTDTQYF.

The chain links TRBV6-2 or TRBV6-3 to TRBJ1-1; D not resolved. Germline CDR1 is MNHEY and CDR2 is SVGEGT. Trimming left V 1 base short and J 0 bases short, with 6 bases between. The CDR3 runs to 14 residues. The CDR3 DNA sequence: TGTGCCAGCAGTTACTTACAGCTGAACACTGAAGCTTTCTTT. Protein: CASSYLQLNTEAFF.

V usage is TRBV5-1 and J usage is TRBJ2-5, with 9 bases fitting TRBD2. The germline V gene has CDR1 SGHRS and CDR2 YFSETQ. This CDR3 contains 18 residues. V shed 0 bases, J shed 1 base, and the junction held 10 bases outside the gene matches. The CDR3 region is CASSLESSLAGFQETQYF. CDR3 coding DNA: TGCGCCAGCAGCTTGGAATCTAGCCTAGCGGGGTTCCAAGAGACCCAGTACTTC.

This clone came up a few times. CDR3: CSGRRAMNTEAFF. The CDR3 DNA sequence: TGTTCAGGGAGGAGGGCAATGAACACTGAAGCTTTCTTT. The chain links TRBV2 to TRBJ1-1; possibly TRBD1 for D (5 bases). Germline CDR1 reads SNHLY; CDR2 reads FYNNEI. The CDR3 is 13 amino acids.

This clone has only one observation. The chain links TRBV11-2 to TRBJ2-7; 7 nucleotides line up with TRBD1. This CDR3 is built from 13 residues. Trimming at V came to 5 bases and at J to 1 base, leaving 2 bases not matched to a gene. The V gene's germline CDR1 is SGHAT and CDR2 FQNNGV. The CDR3 DNA reads TGTGCCAGCAGCCCGGGACAGTCCTACGAGCAGTACTTC. Translating it yields CASSPGQSYEQYF.

The V and J genes are TRBV6-5 and TRBJ2-7; 9 bases match TRBD1. The trim removed 10 bases at V and 7 bases at J, leaving 5 bases unmatched. The CDR3 loop spans 11 amino acids. CDR1 is MNHEY, CDR2 SVGAGI, per germline. The chain's CDR3 is CATSTGGEQYF. CDR3 bases: TGTGCCACCTCGACAGGGGGGGAGCAGTACTTC.

The CDR3 is CASSRGTGPTQPQHF. The CDR3 region has the DNA TGTGCCAGCAGTAGAGGGACAGGGCCCACTCAGCCCCAGCATTTT. This chain uses TRBV6-5 with TRBJ1-5; 9 positions agree with TRBD1. With V trimmed by 5 bases and J by 6 bases, 8 bases remained unmatched. The germline CDR1 and CDR2 sequences are MNHEY and SVGAGI. The CDR3 has 15 residues.

The J gene is TRBJ2-3, the V gene TRBV6-2 or TRBV6-3; TRBD1 agrees at 8 bases. J was trimmed by 6 bases and V by 5 bases; bases with no gene match: 7. Germline V CDR1 and CDR2: MNHEY, SVGEGT. CDR3 length: 14 residues. The CDR3 spells CASSGPTGVDTQYF. In nucleotides, the CDR3 is TGTGCCAGCAGTGGCCCGACAGGGGTGGATACGCAGTATTTT.

V is TRBV28 and J is TRBJ2-7, with 9 positions matching TRBD1. The V segment lost 3 bases and the J segment 3 bases; nucleotides outside the gene matches: 6. The CDR3 sequence is 15 residues long. In germline, CDR1 is MDHEN, CDR2 SYDVKM. CDR3 in DNA: TGTGCCAGCAGTTTTACGGGACAGGGCGTCTACGAGCAGTACTTC. It specifies CASSFTGQGVYEQYF.

The rearrangement links TRBV6-4 to TRBJ2-2, with unresolved D. The V end was cut by 4 bases, the J end by 2 bases, with 5 bases between. The CDR3 runs 13 residues. Germline V CDR1 and CDR2: MRHNA, SNTAGT. CDR3 coding DNA: TGTGCCAGCAGTGCCACTAACACCGGGGAGCTGTTTTTT. Its translation is CASSATNTGELFF.

The chain uses TRBV2 and TRBJ2-3; the D gene is possibly TRBD1 (5 bases). The ends were cut back, 4 bases at V and 4 bases at J, with 9 bases in the middle. CDR3 length: 13 amino acids. CDR1 is SNHLY and CDR2 is FYNNEI in the germline V gene. CDR3 sequence (DNA): TGTGCCAGCAGTGGGACATATTCAGATACGCAGTATTTT. Its protein product is CASSGTYSDTQYF.

This clone was seen ten or more times. This chain joins TRBV4-1 and TRBJ2-7; 8 nucleotides match TRBD1. Unmatched junction bases numbered 7, after V lost 0 bases and J lost 3 bases. There are 16 residues in the CDR3. CDR1 and CDR2 from the germline V gene are MGHRA and YSYEKL. CDR3 amino acids: CASSQETTGADYEQYF. Written as DNA, the CDR3 is TGCGCCAGCAGCCAAGAGACGACAGGGGCGGACTACGAGCAGTACTTC.

The V gene is TRBV9, the J gene TRBJ2-7, with 11 nucleotides matching TRBD1. Per germline, CDR1 SGDLS and CDR2 YYNGEE. Unmatched junction bases numbered 5, after V lost 3 bases and J lost 3 bases. The length of the CDR3 is 15 residues. The CDR3 DNA sequence: TGTGCCAGCAGCGCTGGACAGGGGGCCATCTACGAGCAGTACTTC. Amino acids: CASSAGQGAIYEQYF.

This clone showed up just a few times. The chain couples TRBV18 to TRBJ1-2, with unresolved D. CDR3 size: 16 residues. Trimming stripped 3 bases from V and 5 bases from J, with 19 bases between. Germline V gene lookup returns CDR1 KGHSH and CDR2 LQKENI. In DNA form, the CDR3 reads TGTGCCAGCTCACCCTTGGACTCGGCCTTTGGTTATGGCTACACCTTC. Protein sequence: CASSPLDSAFGYGYTF.

J is TRBJ2-7 and V is TRBV24-1; 7 nucleotides align to TRBD1. CDR3 length: 14 amino acids. Germline V gene data show CDR1 as KGHDR and CDR2 as SFDVKD. The junction had 4 bases not matched to a gene; V was cut back by 4 bases and J by 2 bases. The CDR3 region is CATSEDGTAYEQYF. As DNA, the CDR3 is TGTGCCACCAGTGAGGATGGGACAGCCTACGAGCAGTACTTC.

This chain links TRBV5-1 with TRBJ2-1, with D possibly TRBD1 on 6 matching bases. The length of the CDR3 is 14 residues. Germline CDR1 reads SGHRS; CDR2 reads YFSETQ. Trimming removed 3 bases from V and 3 bases from J, with 10 bases in between. In nucleotides, the CDR3 is TGCGCCAGCAGCTCCGGACAGTTCTACAATGAGCAGTTCTTC. The encoded protein is CASSSGQFYNEQFF.

This clone was counted between two and nine times. J is TRBJ1-5 and V is TRBV7-8; perhaps TRBD1 as D (5 bases). There are 13 residues in the CDR3. CDR1 is SGHVS and CDR2 is FQNEAQ in the germline V gene. V gave up 4 bases and J gave up 5 bases, with 9 bases separating them. CDR3 nucleotides: TGTGCCAGCAGCTCGGGGGAGTATCAGCCCCAGCATTTT. Protein product: CASSSGEYQPQHF. Drawing the rest from reference TRBV7-8 and TRBJ1-5, the complete variable domain is GAGVSQSPRYKVAKRGQDVALRCDPISGHVSLFWYQQALGQGPEFLTYFQNEAQLDKSGLPSDRFFAERPEGSVSTLKIQRTQQEDSAVYLCASSSGEYQPQHFGDGTRLSIL.

The rearrangement uses TRBV11-3 and TRBJ2-7; D call uncertain. Germline CDR1 reads SGHNT; CDR2 reads YENEEA. The length of the CDR3 is 13 residues. V was clipped by 1 base and J by 3 bases, with 7 bases between them. The DNA of the CDR3 is TGTGCCAGCAGCTTAGGGGCGAGCTACGAGCAGTACTTC. Protein: CASSLGASYEQYF.

This chain links TRBV7-2 with TRBJ1-2, with 8 bases identical to TRBD1. The CDR3 totals 17 residues. CDR1 SGHTA and CDR2 FQGNSA come from the germline V gene. V shed 5 bases, J shed 1 base, and the junction held 12 bases outside the gene matches. CDR3 sequence: CASSNPSGTGVNYGYTF. CDR3 nucleotide sequence: TGTGCCAGCAGCAATCCGTCCGGGACAGGTGTTAACTATGGCTACACCTTC.

A few counts support this clone. This chain joins TRBV5-6 and TRBJ2-1; 15 positions agree with TRBD2. With V trimmed by 4 bases and J by 9 bases, 5 bases remained unmatched. The CDR3 extends over 15 amino acids. Germline CDR1 reads SGHDT; CDR2 reads YYEEEE. In DNA, the CDR3 is TGTGCCAGCAGCACTGGACTAGCGGGAGGGCCTGAGCAGTTCTTC. Protein sequence: CASSTGLAGGPEQFF.

This clone has just one count. This chain links TRBV5-1 with TRBJ2-1, with D hard to call. The CDR3 spans 12 residues. V lost 0 bases, J lost 9 bases, and 7 bases lay in between. Germline V gene lookup returns CDR1 SGHRS and CDR2 YFSETQ. The CDR3 DNA sequence: TGCGCCAGCAGCTTGGATCTCAGTGAGCAGTTCTTC. It specifies CASSLDLSEQFF.

The chain couples TRBV27 to TRBJ1-1, with D possibly being TRBD1 (5 bases). The length of the CDR3 is 16 residues. CDR1 MNHEY and CDR2 SMNVEV come from the germline V gene (reference sequence). Trimming took 5 bases from V and 1 from J, leaving 17 bases between them. The CDR3 DNA reads as TGTGCCAGCAGTCCCACCCGGACACAACCGAACACTGAAGCTTTCTTT. This gives the protein CASSPTRTQPNTEAFF.

The rearrangement links TRBV5-8 to TRBJ1-5; TRBD1 matches at 7 bases. Unmatched junction bases numbered 3, after V lost 4 bases and J lost 5 bases. The CDR3 totals 13 residues. Looked up from germline, CDR1 is SGHTS and CDR2 is YDEGEE. The CDR3 spells CASSPDRYQPQHF. CDR3 nucleotide sequence: TGTGCCAGCAGCCCGGACAGGTATCAGCCCCAGCATTTT.

The chain combines TRBV18 with TRBJ1-2; 7 bases are a match to TRBD1. The trim removed 2 bases at V and 5 bases at J, leaving 8 bases unmatched. The CDR3 covers 15 residues. Germline V gene sequence: CDR1 KGHSH, CDR2 LQKENI. CDR3 coding DNA: TGTGCCAGCTCACCAATGGCGGACAGGAGATATGGCTACACCTTC. Protein sequence: CASSPMADRRYGYTF.

The V gene is TRBV9, the J gene TRBJ1-5; 12 bases are shared with TRBD1. Trimming took 7 bases from V and 8 from J; bases not matched to a gene: 13. The CDR3 sequence is 16 residues long. Germline loops: CDR1 SGDLS, CDR2 YYNGEE. CDR3 coding DNA: TGTGCCAGCTCGAGGGGGGACAGGGGGCCGGGTGAGCCCCAGCATTTT. It is translated as CASSRGDRGPGEPQHF.